These T cell receptor beta chains were read from a single sample in a study of shared clonotypes between healthy human individuals. Assay used: immunoSEQ multiplex PCR; TCRdb lists only in-frame clones, some missing. The sample lists approximately 320,000 clones, 87% seen once, with around 15% in the top ten. Material: memory CD8+ T cells sorted from blood. These receptors all stem from a man between 18 and 35 years old in good health. Both conserved end residues are part of each CDR3.

v_gene,CDR3aa
TRBV29-1,CSVQEQGSYGYTF
TRBV27,CASSDRDSDQPQHF
TRBV4-1,CASSHPTSGQETQYF
TRBV7-9,CASSKGWSGNTEAFF
TRBV5-1,CASSPSDRVYGNTIYF
TRBV11-2,CASSFGPGDLYGYTF
TRBV2,CANKPDPGSSIYGYTF
TRBV5-4,CASSLSVAGDGEQFF
TRBV2,CASSGTGPDGYTF
TRBV5-6,CASSPSSLHEQYF
TRBV10-1,CASNNWGLPYEQYF
TRBV2,CASSDGLAGYYEQYF
TRBV6-1,CASSEAIMGLVGEQYF
TRBV25-1,CASSEFRTGVYNEQFF
TRBV4-1,CASSLQGLVNEKLFF
TRBV7-8,CASSLGWPMNTGELFF
TRBV7-9,CASSALGLAGGPDTQYF
TRBV5-4,CASSLDPPNEQFF
TRBV5-1,CASSSTSYGRLSNYGYTF
TRBV4-1,CASSQRLAGGRGDNEQFF
TRBV2,CASSEGVGHYYEQYF
TRBV30,CAWAGTEPTEKLFF
TRBV7-8,CASSRNNEQFF
TRBV9,CASTLGSRGTNYGYTF
TRBV10-3,CAISEPGTGAYGYTF
TRBV30,CAWSVGSEKLFF
TRBV7-9,CASVPGGNDNEQFF
TRBV9,CASSVEASGSDWELFF
TRBV7-9,CASRDEGVKAFF
TRBV13,CASSLVAQETQYF